This TCR beta chain was sequenced during a study of OX40 agonist ivuxolimab in advanced cancers. As for the study in general: Partial responses were achieved by three patients, one with hepatocellular carcinoma and two with cutaneous melanoma.

The CDR3 totals 15 residues. The germline V gene has CDR1 SEHNR and CDR2 FQNEAQ (reference sequence). V lost 0 bases to trimming and J lost 4 bases, with 9 bases between them. TCRdb's copy holds only in-frame clones and misses some; the assay was immunoSEQ multiplex PCR. The sample holds approximately 94,000 clones, under 95% seen once. The chain couples TRBV7-9 to TRBJ2-2; tentatively, D is TRBD1 (6 bases). This sample comprised CD4+ or CD8+ T cells sorted from blood, obtained in a trial of the OX40 agonist ivuxolimab. This TCR was recovered from an adult with an advanced solid tumor such as melanoma, head and neck, liver or kidney cancer. The CDR3 region is CASSLAPGATGELFF. The CDR3 DNA sequence: TGTGCCAGCAGCTTAGCTCCAGGGGCCACCGGGGAGCTGTTTTTT.